This T cell receptor (beta chain) was sequenced in a study of blood T cell repertoires in COVID-19. Deletions cut 4 bases from V and 5 bases from J, with 9 bases between. The CDR3 length is 12 residues. Looked up from germline, CDR1 is LNHNV and CDR2 is YYDKDF (reference sequence). Authors' methods: How many nucleated cells were present was estimated from reference gene primer amplification. Clones were sequenced by immunoSEQ multiplex PCR, and TCRdb holds only the in-frame ones, with some missing. V and J calls and clone size come straight from that table; D and trimming were deduced from the DNA. The sample shows some 60,000 clones, around 83% of them seen only once.

The chain carries TRBV15 and TRBJ2-7; tentatively, D is TRBD2 (5 bases). This receptor was obtained from a man aged 50-60 years with COVID-19, enrolled during active disease. Source material: peripheral blood. The CDR3 loop is CATSNLGDEQYF. The CDR3 DNA reads TGTGCCACCAGCAACCTCGGGGACGAGCAGTACTTC.